The TCR beta chain described here comes from a study of T cells in Graves' hyperthyroidism and ophthalmopathy. Researchers amplified the TCR beta CDR3 regions from RNA transcripts. Carried out on the TCR CDR3, a first-round RT-PCR used the HTBI primer set. TCRdb reprocessed the multiplex PCR reads via MiXCR and lists one record per CDR3 protein. The sample lists under 650,000 distinct CDR3 sequences; roughly 15% were seen once. The sequence derives from a woman aged 30 to 39 with Graves' hyperthyroidism. What was sequenced was blood.

CDR3 DNA: TGCGCCAGCAGCTCCCAAGGAACAGGGAGTAACGAAAAACTGTTTTTT. Translating gives CASSSQGTGSNEKLFF. The V gene is TRBV5-1, the J gene TRBJ1-4, with D possibly TRBD1 on 6 matching bases. V shed 3 bases and J shed 8 bases, with 20 bases lying between them. Germline loops: CDR1 SGHRS, CDR2 YFSETQ. This CDR3 has 16 residues.